Following are 17 T cell receptor beta chains from one sample sequenced in a study of blood T cell repertoires in COVID-19 (dated by TCRdb to the early 2020s). The library relied on the immunoSEQ multiplex PCR assay. TCRdb re-hosts the immuneACCESS table, in-frame sequences only. Its copies lack some clones; in the studies checked, an unresolved V gene accounts for under half of them, and the cause for the rest is not known. The table for this sample lists hundreds of thousands of clones; 83% of them were counted only once. In total, the top ten clones hold 2% to 3% of the sample. The specimen was peripheral blood. The receptors stem from a woman aged 40 to 50 with active or convalescent COVID-19.

The chain uses TRBV5-5 and TRBJ2-3; TRBD2 matches at 9 bases. V shed 3 bases and J 4 bases; nucleotides not matched to a gene: 9. Per the germline V gene, CDR1 is SGHKS and CDR2 is YYEKEE (reference sequence). The CDR3 is 16 amino acids. This CDR3 reads CASSSISGGLADTQYF. The CDR3 DNA follows: TGTGCCAGCAGCTCCATTAGCGGGGGTTTAGCAGATACGCAGTATTTT.

The chain has TRBV7-8 and TRBJ2-5, with D possibly matching TRBD1 (6 bases). Looked up from germline, CDR1 is SGHVS and CDR2 is FQNEAQ. This CDR3 contains 15 residues. The ends were cut back, 3 bases at V and 3 bases at J, with 14 bases in the middle. The CDR3 coding sequence is TGTGCCAGCAGCTTTTCAGGACAGAGGAAAGAGACCCAGTACTTC. Amino acids: CASSFSGQRKETQYF.

The chain's CDR3 is CASSEGPYRGVNYGYTF. The DNA for the CDR3 is TGTGCCAGCAGTGAAGGTCCGTACAGGGGAGTCAACTATGGCTACACCTTC. The chain carries TRBV25-1 and TRBJ1-2, with 7 bases identical to TRBD1. V trimming: 2 bases; J trimming: 2 bases; junction bases outside the gene matches: 11. The CDR3 totals 17 residues. Germline assignment: CDR1 MGHDK and CDR2 SYGVNS.

The chain links TRBV10-3 to TRBJ1-2; 9 bases are shared with TRBD1. The trim removed 9 bases at V and 2 bases at J, leaving 7 bases unmatched. The CDR3 loop spans 14 amino acids. Germline V lookup: CDR1 ENHRY, CDR2 SYGVKD. CDR3: CAITGDRGNYGYTF. The CDR3, as DNA: TGTGCCATAACCGGAGACAGGGGGAACTATGGCTACACCTTC.

The chain couples TRBV27 to TRBJ1-6; TRBD1 matches 7 bases. This CDR3 region has 18 residues. V lost 2 bases, J lost 3 bases, and 10 bases stayed unmatched. From germline, CDR1 is MNHEY and CDR2 SMNVEV (reference sequence). CDR3 residues: CASSLLLPTGHYNSPLHF. For the CDR3, the DNA is TGTGCCAGCAGTTTACTCCTACCGACAGGGCACTATAATTCACCCCTCCACTTT.

The chain links TRBV7-2 to TRBJ1-4, with D unclear. Germline lookup yields CDR1 SGHTA and CDR2 FQGNSA. The V end lost 5 bases, the J end lost 8 bases, and 15 bases lay between the germline ends. The CDR3 is 14 residues long. CDR3 nucleotides: TGTGCCAGCAGCGAAGGCGGGCAGCGGGAAAAACTGTTTTTT. This encodes CASSEGGQREKLFF. Variable domain in full (rest from reference TRBV7-2 and TRBJ1-4): GAGVSQSPSNKVTEKGKDVELRCDPISGHTALYWYRQSLGQGLEFLIYFQGNSAPDKSGLPSDRFSAERTGGSVSTLTIQRTQQEDSAVYLCASSEGGQREKLFFGSGTQLSVL.

V and J are TRBV7-9 and TRBJ2-1; TRBD2 matches 9 bases. Per germline, CDR1 SEHNR and CDR2 FQNEAQ (reference sequence). This CDR3 is 16 amino acids long. The ends lost 4 bases at V and 6 bases at J; junction bases unmatched: 10. The DNA of the CDR3 is TGTGCCAGCAGCTCCCCGACTAGCGGAAGTATCAATGAGCAGTTCTTC. This encodes CASSSPTSGSINEQFF.

The rearrangement links TRBV19 to TRBJ2-1; D is possibly TRBD2 (6 bases). CDR1 and CDR2 (germline): LNHDA, SQIVND (reference sequence). The CDR3 is 13 amino acids. Trimming removed 6 bases from V and 3 bases from J, with 9 bases in between. This chain's CDR3 is CASSGGYYNEQFF. CDR3 sequence (DNA): TGTGCCAGTAGCGGGGGATACTACAATGAGCAGTTCTTC.

The gene calls are TRBV2 and TRBJ2-7; 7 bases fit TRBD2. The CDR3 totals 13 residues. CDR1 and CDR2 (germline): SNHLY, FYNNEI. V dropped 8 bases and J dropped 7; count of bases not matched to a gene: 11. The chain's CDR3 is CASAPSGAGEQYF. The CDR3 DNA is TGTGCCAGCGCCCCGAGCGGAGCGGGAGAGCAGTACTTC.

The chain carries TRBV7-8 and TRBJ1-4; D is possibly TRBD1 (5 bases). V lost 5 bases and J lost 7, with 17 bases in between. Per germline, CDR1 SGHVS and CDR2 FQNEAQ. The CDR3 has 15 residues. The CDR3 sequence is CASSPAGVWTEKLFF. DNA of the CDR3: TGTGCCAGCAGCCCCGCGGGGGTGTGGACTGAAAAACTGTTTTTT.

J is TRBJ2-7 and V is TRBV5-4; 9 bases agree with TRBD1. Trimming at V came to 3 bases and at J to 0 bases, leaving 4 bases not matched to a gene. Germline V gene data show CDR1 as SGHNT and CDR2 as YYREEE (reference sequence). The CDR3 runs 15 residues. In DNA form, the CDR3 reads TGTGCCAGCAGCTCGGGACAGGGAAGCTCCTACGAGCAGTACTTC. Translated: CASSSGQGSSYEQYF.

The rearrangement joins TRBV7-3 to TRBJ2-6; D possibly corresponds to TRBD2 (6 bases). Germline values: CDR1 SGHTA, CDR2 FQGTGA. V lost 4 bases, J lost 1 base, and 11 bases lay in between. The length of the CDR3 is 16 residues. CDR3 DNA sequence: TGTGCCAGCAGCTGGACCGGAGGGTCTGGGGCCAACGTCCTGACTTTC. Its protein product is CASSWTGGSGANVLTF.

This clone was counted between two and nine times. The V and J genes are TRBV15 and TRBJ2-7; D possibly corresponds to TRBD2 (6 bases). The CDR3 runs 16 residues. Germline V CDR1 and CDR2: LNHNV, YYDKDF (reference sequence). V shed 3 bases and J shed 3 bases, with 18 bases lying between them. The CDR3: CATSRGGDGPLYEQYF. The CDR3 DNA sequence: TGTGCCACCAGCAGGGGAGGAGACGGGCCCCTCTACGAGCAGTACTTC.

The J gene is TRBJ2-1, the V gene TRBV28, with TRBD1 matching over 9 bases. The CDR3 length is 15 residues. Germline assignment: CDR1 MDHEN and CDR2 SYDVKM. J gave up 12 bases and V 4 bases, and 13 bases lay outside the gene matches. DNA of the CDR3: TGTGCCAGCAGTTCCGGGACAGGGCCCTCGGGAAGGCAGTTCTTC. It yields the protein CASSSGTGPSGRQFF.

The table lists this clone with a count of one. The chain carries TRBV4-3 and TRBJ1-2, with 11 bases aligning to TRBD1. CDR1 and CDR2 (germline): LGHNA, YSLEER. Germline trimming cut 3 bases from V and 4 bases from J; bases unmatched to any gene: 7. This CDR3 spans 16 amino acids. CDR3 sequence (DNA): TGCGCCAGCAGCCATCGTGGGACAGGGGGTTTCTATGGCTACACCTTC. Translation: CASSHRGTGGFYGYTF.

The chain carries TRBV19 and TRBJ1-2; D gene uncertain. Germline CDR1 is LNHDA and CDR2 is SQIVND (reference sequence). This CDR3 has 15 residues. Trimming pared 4 bases from V and 5 bases from J, leaving 17 bases between. Here the CDR3 DNA reads TGTGCCAGTAGTACGGACGCTTCCTCGGGGTATGGCTACACCTTC. The encoded protein is CASSTDASSGYGYTF.

The rearrangement links TRBV27 to TRBJ2-1; 8 nucleotides agree with TRBD1. There are 17 residues in the CDR3. V gave up 2 bases and J gave up 0 bases; unmatched junction bases: 6. Germline CDR1 reads MNHEY; CDR2 reads SMNVEV (reference sequence). The CDR3 sequence is CASSLPPTGDSYNEQFF. For the CDR3, the DNA is TGTGCCAGCAGTTTACCCCCGACAGGGGACTCCTACAATGAGCAGTTCTTC.